This section outlines one T cell receptor beta chain sequence together with its context. The junction and the germline gene differ at one end; a read error may be behind it. The data originate from a study of neurological immune-mediated disorders. The CDR3 runs to 14 residues. Germline loops: CDR1 WSHSY, CDR2 SAAADI. Each CDR3 protein gets one entry after TCRdb re-called the 5' RACE reads with MiXCR. The sample consists of around 48,000 distinct CDR3 sequences, about a tenth of them appearing once. Material: PBMCs. The origin of this receptor is a woman aged 40 to 55 with HTLV-1-associated myelopathy (HAM/TSP). This chain links TRBV10-2 with TRBJ2-1; TRBD2 aligns across 10 bases. CDR3 residues: CASVLAGAYNEQLF. The CDR3 nucleotides read TGCGCCAGCGTCCTAGCGGGAGCCTACAATGAGCAGCTCTTC.